This T cell receptor beta chain derives from a study of T cell repertoires in cytomegalovirus infection. Study-level points and caveats: Carriers of CMV and the relevant HLA type were discriminated by public TCR beta frequency.

TCRdb redid the calling of the reads with MiXCR, one entry per CDR3 protein. The sample carries about 890,000 distinct CDR3 sequences, more than 25% recorded once. V was pared by 3 bases and J by 4 bases, with 5 bases between. Germline V gives CDR1 SGHVS, CDR2 FQNEAQ. This CDR3 spans 12 amino acids. This clonotype was observed at least ten times. Its specificity is unknown. Here the sequenced sample was cultured CD8+ T cells from PBMCs, taken from culture after CMV antigen stimulation. This sequence joins TRBV7-8 and TRBJ2-3; D remains ambiguous. The source is a human donor in good health (CMV status not recorded). Some clones in this sample may be carry-over from other donors' samples. This CDR3 is CASSFSADTQYF. The CDR3 DNA is TGTGCCAGCAGCTTCTCGGCAGATACGCAGTATTTT.